Shown below are 32 T cell receptor beta chains from a single sample sequenced in a study of CD8 T cells in ankylosing spondylitis. TCRdb re-derived calls from the 5' RACE reads in MiXCR, one entry per CDR3 protein. The table lists a few hundred thousand distinct CDR3 sequences, about 10% of them singletons, with around 6.5% in the top ten. What was sequenced was blood, either unsorted or a sorted T cell fraction (not recorded which). These receptors were obtained from a male donor with ankylosing spondylitis or in good health (not recorded which).

This clonotype was picked up many times. This rearrangement joins TRBV12-3 or TRBV12-4 to TRBJ1-1, with D possibly TRBD1 on 6 matching bases. CDR3 length: 14 amino acids. V was cut by 8 bases and J by 6 bases, with 19 bases left in between. Written as DNA, the CDR3 is TGTGCCAGCGGGGGGCACAGGGAGGAACCTGAAGCTTTCTTT. It encodes CASGGHREEPEAFF.

This sequence joins TRBV7-3 and TRBJ2-3, with 9 nucleotides matching TRBD2. Germline V gives CDR1 SGHTA, CDR2 FQGTGA. This CDR3 has 16 residues. Losses at the gene ends were 3 bases for V and 4 bases for J; bases not matched to a gene: 8. The CDR3 DNA reads as TGTGCCAGCAGCTTGACTAGCGGAGTACCTTCAGATACGCAGTATTTT. Encoded protein: CASSLTSGVPSDTQYF.

V and J are TRBV7-3 and TRBJ2-5, with D possibly being TRBD2 (5 bases). Germline V lookup: CDR1 SGHTA, CDR2 FQGTGA. Trimming stripped 4 bases from V and 4 bases from J, with 13 bases between. The CDR3 has 14 residues. The CDR3 region is CASSSQLVSETQYF. The CDR3 region has the DNA TGTGCCAGCAGCTCCCAACTAGTTTCAGAGACCCAGTACTTC.

This clonotype occurred many times. The chain links TRBV4-1 to TRBJ2-7; the D gene is possibly TRBD1 (5 bases). CDR3 length: 13 amino acids. Germline V lookup: CDR1 MGHRA, CDR2 YSYEKL. The germline V and J ends were trimmed by 1 base and 3 bases, with 7 bases remaining between them. Here the CDR3 reads CASSQGQNYEQYF. In nucleotides, the CDR3 is TGCGCCAGCAGCCAAGGACAGAACTACGAGCAGTACTTC.

The table lists this clonotype with a few counts. J is TRBJ2-1 and V is TRBV7-2; D unresolved. Trimming removed 7 bases at V and 6 bases at J, with 7 bases between. Per germline, CDR1 SGHTA and CDR2 FQGNSA. CDR3 size: 11 residues. The CDR3 DNA is TGTGCCAGCACCGGCGGCAATGAGCAGTTCTTC. This encodes CASTGGNEQFF. The full variable domain, rest sourced from reference TRBV7-2 and TRBJ2-1, is GAGVSQSPSNKVTEKGKDVELRCDPISGHTALYWYRQSLGQGLEFLIYFQGNSAPDKSGLPSDRFSAERTGGSVSTLTIQRTQQEDSAVYLCASTGGNEQFFGPGTRLTVL.

This clonotype has ten or more counts. The genes are TRBV29-1 and TRBJ1-2; D gene unclear. The CDR3 is 12 amino acids. V lost 5 bases and J 7 bases, leaving 14 bases between the germline ends. Per germline, CDR1 SQVTM and CDR2 ANQGSEA. CDR3 residues: CSVTPTDPGYTF. The DNA of the CDR3 is TGCAGCGTTACGCCTACGGATCCTGGCTACACCTTC.

Many counts were recorded for this clonotype. This chain uses TRBV7-2 with TRBJ1-2, with D possibly matching TRBD1 (5 bases). V was clipped by 5 bases and J by 7 bases, with 17 bases between them. The CDR3 has 14 residues. The germline gives CDR1 SGHTA, CDR2 FQGNSA. CDR3 coding DNA: TGTGCCAGCAGCGATCGGGGCAGGGAAGGTGGCTACACCTTC. Amino acid sequence: CASSDRGREGGYTF.

This clonotype has only one observation. One end of the junction varies from germline; a read error may be responsible. This CDR3 is CASSPRYTRELFF. CDR3 DNA sequence: TGTGCCAGCAGTCCCCGCTACACCAGGGAGCTGTTTTTT. The rearrangement joins TRBV6-1 to TRBJ2-2; no clear D. CDR1 is MNHNS, CDR2 SASEGT, per germline. The CDR3 length is 13 residues.

This chain joins TRBV20-1 and TRBJ2-2; 13 nucleotides line up with TRBD2. CDR1 and CDR2 (germline): DFQATT, SNEGSKA (reference sequence). With V trimmed by 3 bases and J by 6 bases, 1 base remained unmatched. The CDR3 extends over 14 amino acids. CDR3 in amino acids: CSARTSGGPGELFF. In DNA, the CDR3 is TGCAGTGCTAGGACTAGCGGGGGGCCCGGGGAGCTGTTTTTT.

This sequence joins TRBV5-1 and TRBJ1-1, with 7 positions matching TRBD1. The CDR3 is 16 amino acids. V lost 1 base to trimming and J lost 4 bases; unmatched junction nucleotides: 10. Germline V gene data show CDR1 as SGHRS and CDR2 as YFSETQ. The CDR3 loop is CASSLLRGRVVTEAFF. The CDR3 bases are TGCGCCAGCAGCTTGTTGAGGGGGCGCGTCGTCACTGAAGCTTTCTTT. Filled out from reference TRBV5-1 and TRBJ1-1, the complete variable domain reads KAGVTQTPRYLIKTRGQQVTLSCSPISGHRSVSWYQQTPGQGLQFLFEYFSETQRNKGNFPGRFSGRQFSNSRSEMNVSTLELGDSALYLCASSLLRGRVVTEAFFGQGTRLTVV.

This clonotype appeared a few times. The chain links TRBV11-2 to TRBJ2-1, with D unclear. CDR1 is SGHAT, CDR2 FQNNGV, per germline. Trimming pared 5 bases from V and 9 bases from J, leaving 14 bases between. The CDR3 is 13 amino acids. The CDR3 is CASSPLRSSEQFF. CDR3 bases: TGTGCCAGCAGCCCGCTTAGGTCCTCTGAGCAGTTCTTC.

The chain couples TRBV2 to TRBJ2-2, with D tentatively TRBD2 (5 bases). V was cut by 2 bases and J by 5 bases, with 9 bases left in between. The CDR3 length is 14 residues. Per germline, CDR1 SNHLY and CDR2 FYNNEI. CDR3 residues: CASSESSGTGELFF. The CDR3 coding sequence is TGTGCCAGCAGTGAAAGTTCGGGAACCGGGGAGCTGTTTTTT.

This clonotype was observed many times. The chain is built from TRBV5-1 and TRBJ2-2; D gene unclear. This CDR3 contains 14 residues. Germline-derived CDR1 and CDR2 are SGHRS and YFSETQ. V lost 4 bases and J lost 1, with 8 bases in between. The CDR3 DNA sequence: TGCGCCAGCAGCCGCGACGTGAACACCGGGGAGCTGTTTTTT. Its translation: CASSRDVNTGELFF.

The chain recombines TRBV3-1 with TRBJ1-6; D perhaps matches TRBD1 (6 bases). V was shortened by 2 bases and J by 11 bases, with 16 bases between the two germline ends. Germline V CDR1 and CDR2: LGHDT, YNNKEL (reference sequence). The CDR3 runs 15 residues. Written as DNA, the CDR3 is TGTGCCAGCAGCCAAACGGTAGGGGGTCAGGCACCCCTCCACTTT. It is translated as CASSQTVGGQAPLHF.

In this sample, this clonotype turned up many times. The gene calls are TRBV5-1 and TRBJ1-1; 7 bases are shared with TRBD1. This CDR3 has 15 residues. In germline, CDR1 is SGHRS, CDR2 YFSETQ. V was pared by 4 bases and J by 6 bases, with 12 bases of the junction left unmatched. CDR3 in DNA: TGCGCCAGCAGCCGCCGGGACAGCCGTCTCGCTGAAGCTTTCTTT. Amino acids: CASSRRDSRLAEAFF.

This clonotype was counted at least ten times. The V and J genes are TRBV12-3 or TRBV12-4 and TRBJ1-2, with D hard to call. V was trimmed by 6 bases and J by 4 bases, leaving 15 bases between them. The CDR3 is made up of 14 amino acids. DNA for the CDR3: TGTGCCAGCAGCCCCTGGTTCAACCTCTATGGCTACACCTTC. Translation gives CASSPWFNLYGYTF.

This clonotype showed up just a few times. The V call is TRBV12-3 or TRBV12-4, the J call TRBJ2-4, with unresolved D. With 5 bases removed from V and 5 bases from J, the gap between germline ends came to 13 bases. The CDR3 covers 14 residues. CDR3 loop: CASSPDSSENIQYF. The CDR3 bases are TGTGCCAGCAGTCCGGATTCCTCCGAAAACATTCAGTACTTC.

This clonotype has a handful of counts. The chain uses TRBV12-3 or TRBV12-4 and TRBJ2-1, with D maybe TRBD2 (7 bases). The V end lost 5 bases, the J end lost 10 bases, and 12 bases lay between the germline ends. This CDR3 contains 12 residues. CDR3 nucleotides: TGTGCCAGCAGTCCGAAGGGGGGGGAGCAGTTCTTC. Its protein product is CASSPKGGEQFF.

Ten or more counts support this clonotype. The genes are TRBV27 and TRBJ2-2; possibly TRBD1 or TRBD2 for D (6 bases each). V shed 4 bases and J shed 5 bases, with 11 bases lying between them. Looked up from germline, CDR1 is MNHEY and CDR2 is SMNVEV (reference sequence). This CDR3 has 14 residues. The CDR3: CASSWGASTGELFF. The CDR3, as DNA: TGTGCCAGCAGTTGGGGGGCGTCTACCGGGGAGCTGTTTTTT.

The chain has TRBV5-1 and TRBJ2-2; the D gene is possibly TRBD1 (6 bases). The ends were cut back, 0 bases at V and 1 base at J, with 7 bases in the middle. CDR1 and CDR2 (germline): SGHRS, YFSETQ. This CDR3 region has 15 residues. DNA for the CDR3: TGCGCCAGCAGCTTGGTACAGGGGAACACCGGGGAGCTGTTTTTT. Its protein product is CASSLVQGNTGELFF.

At least ten counts were recorded for this clonotype. The chain joins TRBV5-5 to TRBJ2-5; 11 nucleotides match TRBD2. The ends lost 3 bases at V and 3 bases at J; junction bases unmatched: 7. The V gene's germline CDR1 is SGHKS and CDR2 YYEKEE (reference sequence). The CDR3 sequence is 16 residues long. CDR3 in amino acids: CASSSIAGGPEETQYF. The CDR3 coding sequence is TGTGCCAGCAGCTCTATAGCGGGAGGGCCGGAAGAGACCCAGTACTTC.

In its sample, this clonotype was seen many times. The chain combines TRBV10-3 with TRBJ2-2; 7 nucleotides agree with TRBD2. Germline CDR1 reads ENHRY; CDR2 reads SYGVKD. The CDR3 contains 18 residues. Trimming took 2 bases from V and 2 from J; bases not matched to a gene: 11. The CDR3 reads CAISELWGGTENTGELFF. The CDR3 DNA is TGTGCCATCAGTGAGCTCTGGGGGGGGACGGAAAACACCGGGGAGCTGTTTTTT.

This clonotype has a count of ten or more. The chain carries TRBV12-3 or TRBV12-4 and TRBJ2-1, with D possibly matching TRBD2 (6 bases). The V end lost 3 bases, the J end lost 7 bases, and 19 bases lay between the germline ends. The length of the CDR3 is 16 residues. CDR3 in amino acids: CASSLYFRPRGNEQFF. The DNA for the CDR3 is TGTGCCAGCAGTTTGTACTTTAGGCCGCGGGGAAATGAGCAGTTCTTC.

This clonotype was counted many times. This chain links TRBV6-1 with TRBJ2-1, with a weak D call TRBD1 (6 bases). Per the germline V gene, CDR1 is MNHNS and CDR2 is SASEGT. The CDR3 loop spans 16 amino acids. V was pared by 7 bases and J by 4 bases, with 20 bases between. The CDR3 region is CASNPRWAQGYNEQFF. The CDR3, as DNA: TGTGCCAGCAACCCCCGGTGGGCCCAGGGGTACAATGAGCAGTTCTTC.

The genes are TRBV2 and TRBJ2-5; perhaps TRBD2 as D (6 bases). Germline V gives CDR1 SNHLY, CDR2 FYNNEI. The CDR3 loop spans 14 amino acids. Trimming cost V 5 bases and J 5 bases, with 15 bases left between them. CDR3 amino acids: CASSPRIRGETQYF. As DNA, the CDR3 is TGTGCCAGCAGTCCAAGGATCCGGGGGGAGACCCAGTACTTC.

This clonotype was found many times. The chain uses TRBV29-1 and TRBJ2-1, with 8 bases matching TRBD2. The CDR3 spans 14 residues. The junction had 1 base not matched to a gene; V was cut back by 3 bases and J by 0 bases. Germline V CDR1 and CDR2: SQVTM, ANQGSEA. This chain's CDR3 is CSVDTSGSYNEQFF. CDR3 nucleotide sequence: TGCAGCGTTGATACTAGCGGCTCCTACAATGAGCAGTTCTTC.

This clonotype was observed at least ten times. The chain couples TRBV20-1 to TRBJ2-5; 10 positions agree with TRBD2. CDR1 is DFQATT and CDR2 is SNEGSKA in the germline V gene (reference sequence). The J segment lost 2 bases and the V segment lost 1 base, leaving 7 bases of the junction unmatched. This CDR3 region has 16 residues. CDR3 sequence: CSARGGTSVGQETQYF. The CDR3 DNA is TGCAGTGCTAGAGGAGGGACTAGCGTCGGGCAAGAGACCCAGTACTTC.

Only a few counts were recorded for this clonotype. The chain joins TRBV7-9 to TRBJ1-3, with D maybe TRBD1 (5 bases). The germline V and J ends were trimmed by 0 bases and 3 bases, with 15 bases remaining between them. CDR3 size: 17 residues. The germline V gene encodes CDR1 SEHNR and CDR2 FQNEAQ (reference sequence). CDR3 loop: CASSLASIGADGNTIYF. In nucleotides, the CDR3 is TGTGCCAGCAGCTTAGCTTCGATTGGGGCGGATGGAAACACCATATATTTT. Complete variable domain (other parts from reference TRBV7-9 and TRBJ1-3): DTGVSQNPRHKITKRGQNVTFRCDPISEHNRLYWYRQTLGQGPEFLTYFQNEAQLEKSRLLSDRFSAERPKGSFSTLEIQRTEQGDSAMYLCASSLASIGADGNTIYFGEGSWLTVV.

This clonotype was seen at least ten times. V and J are TRBV10-3 and TRBJ2-7; D could derive from TRBD1 or TRBD2 (5 bases each). V was clipped by 10 bases and J by 2 bases, with 18 bases between them. The CDR3 totals 14 residues. Germline CDR1 reads ENHRY; CDR2 reads SYGVKD. The CDR3 region is CATTWDVSAYEQYF. CDR3 in DNA: TGTGCCACCACATGGGACGTTTCCGCCTACGAGCAGTACTTC.

This clonotype was seen many times. The V and J genes are TRBV29-1 and TRBJ2-5; 11 nucleotides match TRBD2. Trimming at V came to 7 bases and at J to 6 bases, leaving 4 bases not matched to a gene. CDR3 size: 12 residues. Germline V gives CDR1 SQVTM, CDR2 ANQGSEA. In nucleotides, the CDR3 is TGCAGCGGGGGACTAGCGGTAAAGACCCAGTACTTC. Translating it yields CSGGLAVKTQYF.

This clonotype has ten or more counts. The rearrangement uses TRBV12-3 or TRBV12-4 and TRBJ2-1, with TRBD2 matching 9 bases. This CDR3 region has 15 residues. Germline trimming cut 1 base from V and 7 bases from J; bases unmatched to any gene: 5. The CDR3, as DNA: TGTGCCAGCAGTTTAGTTAGCGGGAGCATTAATGAGCAGTTCTTC. Translation: CASSLVSGSINEQFF.

The rearrangement links TRBV7-2 to TRBJ2-1; possible D gene TRBD2, 5 bases. There are 15 residues in the CDR3. CDR1 and CDR2 (germline): SGHTA, FQGNSA. V was shortened by 5 bases and J by 5 bases, with 16 bases between the two germline ends. The CDR3 region is CASSPGGLANNEQFF. CDR3 coding DNA: TGTGCCAGCAGCCCCGGTGGGCTAGCTAACAATGAGCAGTTCTTC.